These 14 T cell receptor beta chains came from one sample sequenced in a study of T cell responses to AZD1222 COVID-19 vaccine. Using immunoSEQ multiplex PCR, the repertoire was profiled, and TCRdb retains in-frame clones only, with some absent. The repertoire holds approximately 99,000 clones, with roughly 84% as singletons. The sample consisted of peripheral blood, taken on day 0 of AZD1222 vaccination. The receptor set was obtained from an adult in good health.

The genes are TRBV6-5 and TRBJ1-1; D gene ambiguous. CDR1 and CDR2 (germline): MNHEY, SVGAGI. V was shortened by 6 bases and J by 4 bases, with 12 bases between the two germline ends. CDR3 length: 13 residues. This CDR3 is CASRAAGGTEAFF. The CDR3 region has the DNA TGTGCCAGCAGAGCAGCTGGCGGCACTGAAGCTTTCTTT.

The rearrangement joins TRBV6-5 to TRBJ2-7; D perhaps matches TRBD1 (5 bases). CDR3 length: 14 residues. Germline V gene sequence: CDR1 MNHEY, CDR2 SVGAGI. Between the trimmed V and J ends, which lost 6 bases and 0 bases, there was a span of 12 bases. The CDR3 region has the DNA TGTGCCAGCAGACCCGCCAGGGACTCCTACGAGCAGTACTTC. This encodes CASRPARDSYEQYF.

The chain is built from TRBV28 and TRBJ2-5; TRBD2 matches 14 bases. This CDR3 is built from 17 residues. Per germline, CDR1 MDHEN and CDR2 SYDVKM. V shed 6 bases and J 2 bases; nucleotides not matched to a gene: 8. This CDR3 reads CASSRLAGGPGQETQYF. The CDR3 coding sequence is TGTGCCAGCAGCCGACTAGCGGGGGGGCCGGGGCAAGAGACCCAGTACTTC.

CDR3 in DNA: TGTGCCACCAGTGATTTGGCAGGGGGCCACACCGGGGAGCTGTTTTTT. Protein product: CATSDLAGGHTGELFF. This chain uses TRBV24-1 with TRBJ2-2; TRBD1 matches at 8 bases. Trimming at V came to 0 bases and at J to 3 bases, leaving 2 bases not matched to a gene. There are 16 residues in the CDR3. Germline CDR1 is KGHDR and CDR2 is SFDVKD.

This chain links TRBV6-5 with TRBJ2-7; D unresolved. The CDR3 is 12 residues long. The V gene's germline CDR1 is MNHEY and CDR2 SVGAGI. The V end was cut by 7 bases, the J end by 3 bases, with 10 bases between. CDR3 loop: CASMGVSYEQYF. For the CDR3, the DNA is TGTGCCAGCATGGGCGTTAGCTACGAGCAGTACTTC.

The V call is TRBV28, the J call TRBJ1-1, with D perhaps matching TRBD1 (6 bases). V lost 6 bases, J lost 4 bases, and 15 bases lay in between. Germline V gives CDR1 MDHEN, CDR2 SYDVKM. The CDR3 length is 14 residues. In DNA form, the CDR3 reads TGTGCCAGCAGGGAGCTGACAGGCCGCACTGAAGCTTTCTTT. The encoded protein is CASRELTGRTEAFF.

J is TRBJ2-5 and V is TRBV30; 8 bases line up with TRBD1. Germline-derived CDR1 and CDR2 are GTSNPN and SVGIG (reference sequence). The CDR3 is made up of 15 amino acids. V dropped 0 bases and J dropped 4; count of bases not matched to a gene: 7. CDR3 region: CAWSVARGRRETQYF. CDR3 bases: TGTGCCTGGAGTGTAGCCAGGGGGCGTCGAGAGACCCAGTACTTC.

V is TRBV27 and J is TRBJ2-7; D unclear. Trimming removed 5 bases from V and 0 bases from J, with 14 bases in between. Germline V gene data show CDR1 as MNHEY and CDR2 as SMNVEV (reference sequence). The CDR3 is 15 amino acids. The CDR3 sequence is CASSKPGRISYEQYF. DNA for the CDR3: TGTGCCAGCAGTAAACCAGGCCGAATCTCCTACGAGCAGTACTTC.

This clone was found a few times. This sequence joins TRBV12-5 and TRBJ1-2; D unresolved. Germline V CDR1 and CDR2: LGHNT, FRNRAP. CDR3 length equals 12 residues. V lost 6 bases and J lost 4, with 9 bases in between. DNA of the CDR3: TGTGCTAGTGGGGACCACTTCTATGGCTACACCTTC. Protein sequence: CASGDHFYGYTF.

The chain combines TRBV11-2 with TRBJ1-4; D gene unclear. From germline, CDR1 is SGHAT and CDR2 FQNNGV. V lost 4 bases to trimming and J lost 7 bases, with 13 bases between them. The CDR3 spans 14 residues. As DNA, the CDR3 is TGTGCCAGCAGCTCTGGGTCGGCGGGTGAAAAACTGTTTTTT. It specifies CASSSGSAGEKLFF.

The chain employs TRBV19 and TRBJ1-5; no clear D. V was clipped by 3 bases and J by 0 bases, with 15 bases between them. The CDR3 length is 17 residues. The V gene's germline CDR1 is LNHDA and CDR2 SQIVND (reference sequence). CDR3 sequence (DNA): TGTGCCAGTAGTATGGACGGAAAAGGTTATAGCAATCAGCCCCAGCATTTT. Its protein is CASSMDGKGYSNQPQHF.

This clone was counted once. The J gene is TRBJ2-1, the V gene TRBV24-1, with TRBD2 matching over 13 bases. Germline V gene data show CDR1 as KGHDR and CDR2 as SFDVKD. The trim removed 1 base at V and 4 bases at J, leaving 3 bases unmatched. The CDR3 is 17 amino acids. For the CDR3, the DNA is TGTGCCACCAGTGATTTAAGGACTAGCGGGGGTTACAATGAGCAGTTCTTC. It specifies CATSDLRTSGGYNEQFF.

V usage is TRBV29-1 and J usage is TRBJ1-6; D is possibly TRBD1 (6 bases). V was pared by 6 bases and J by 7 bases, with 13 bases between. The CDR3 length is 13 residues. Germline V gives CDR1 SQVTM, CDR2 ANQGSEA. The CDR3 sequence is CSVTTTGNSPLHF. The CDR3 nucleotides are TGCAGCGTGACCACAACAGGGAATTCACCCCTCCACTTT.

The chain uses TRBV6-5 and TRBJ1-1; 10 nucleotides agree with TRBD1. The length of the CDR3 is 14 residues. Germline assignment: CDR1 MNHEY and CDR2 SVGAGI. With 5 bases clipped from V and 4 bases from J, the junction kept 4 bases outside the gene matches. CDR3 DNA: TGTGCCAGCAGTCGGACAGGGGGGATCACTGAAGCTTTCTTT. It translates to CASSRTGGITEAFF.